Following are 10 T cell receptor beta chains from one sample sequenced in a study of OX40 agonist ivuxolimab in advanced cancers. Receptor amplification or capture employed the immunoSEQ multiplex PCR assay. What TCRdb holds here is the immuneACCESS table cut down to in-frame rearrangements. Part of the clones is not present; checked against another copy, under half of the missing clones reflect an unresolved V gene, and the others are unexplained. This sample gives 45,000 to 50,000 clones in total; 70% to 90% of them show up just once. 40% to 65% of the sample lies in the top ten. Source: CD4+ or CD8+ T cells sorted from blood, taken in a trial of the OX40 agonist ivuxolimab. The receptors were sampled from an adult with an advanced solid tumor such as melanoma, head and neck, liver or kidney cancer.

This clone was picked up one time. J is TRBJ1-5 and V is TRBV6-5, with 10 positions matching TRBD1. Germline CDR1 is MNHEY and CDR2 is SVGAGI. The junction had 7 bases not matched to a gene; V was cut back by 7 bases and J by 7 bases. There are 14 residues in the CDR3. The CDR3 region is CASTQTGGGQPQHF. The CDR3, as DNA: TGTGCCAGCACCCAGACAGGGGGCGGACAGCCCCAGCATTTT.

This clone appeared a few times. The rearrangement joins TRBV2 to TRBJ2-6; D possibly corresponds to TRBD1 (6 bases). The V and J ends lost 9 bases and 1 base respectively, with 16 bases between them. Germline V gives CDR1 SNHLY, CDR2 FYNNEI. This CDR3 spans 16 amino acids. CDR3 region: CAREAQGVSGANVLTF. For the CDR3, the DNA is TGTGCCAGGGAGGCACAGGGCGTGTCTGGGGCCAACGTCCTGACTTTC.

The chain has TRBV11-2 and TRBJ1-2; D ambiguous. The V end was cut by 7 bases, the J end by 6 bases, with 24 bases between. Germline V CDR1 and CDR2: SGHAT, FQNNGV. The CDR3 spans 16 residues. CDR3: CASNIGLSAPRDGYTF. The CDR3 DNA follows: TGTGCCAGCAACATAGGGCTCTCGGCGCCTAGGGATGGCTACACCTTC.

V is TRBV10-2 and J is TRBJ1-1, with D possibly being TRBD1 (5 bases). Per the germline V gene, CDR1 is WSHSY and CDR2 is SAAADI. CDR3 length: 15 residues. Trimming shortened V by 3 bases and J by 0 bases, and 11 bases separated the two germline ends. The CDR3 sequence: CASSERGPLNTEAFF. CDR3 DNA: TGCGCCAGCAGTGAAAGGGGACCGCTGAACACTGAAGCTTTCTTT.

The chain recombines TRBV6-5 with TRBJ2-7; no reliable D call. The ends were cut back, 2 bases at V and 6 bases at J, with 11 bases in the middle. The CDR3 totals 13 residues. The germline gives CDR1 MNHEY, CDR2 SVGAGI. The CDR3 DNA follows: TGTGCCAGCAGTTACGCCTCAGGTGTCGAGCAGTACTTC. Its translation is CASSYASGVEQYF.

The V call is TRBV30, the J call TRBJ1-6; 8 nucleotides line up with TRBD1. The CDR3 consists of 14 residues. Trimming removed 1 base from V and 10 bases from J; junction bases left unmatched: 6. The germline gives CDR1 GTSNPN, CDR2 SVGIG (reference sequence). The CDR3 loop reads CAWSGDRGRSPLHF. Written as DNA, the CDR3 is TGTGCCTGGAGTGGAGACAGGGGACGCTCACCCCTCCACTTT.

This clone came up a few times. The V gene is TRBV28, the J gene TRBJ1-5; D is ambiguous. The ends were cut back, 10 bases at V and 4 bases at J, with 11 bases in the middle. Germline lookup yields CDR1 MDHEN and CDR2 SYDVKM. The CDR3 contains 12 residues. The CDR3 DNA is TGTGCCACCCACGGGGTGAATCAGCCCCAGCATTTT. This gives the protein CATHGVNQPQHF.

The genes are TRBV5-1 and TRBJ2-5; a possible D gene is TRBD1 (6 bases). CDR3 length: 16 amino acids. In germline, CDR1 is SGHRS, CDR2 YFSETQ. The germline V and J ends were trimmed by 4 bases and 2 bases, with 18 bases remaining between them. This CDR3 reads CASSLKTGHRQETQYF. The CDR3 DNA is TGCGCCAGCAGCCTGAAGACAGGACACCGTCAAGAGACCCAGTACTTC.

This sequence joins TRBV30 and TRBJ2-6, with D maybe TRBD1 (6 bases). V was clipped by 6 bases and J by 0 bases, with 12 bases between them. The CDR3 length is 15 residues. Looked up from germline, CDR1 is GTSNPN and CDR2 is SVGIG (reference sequence). CDR3 DNA: TGTGCCTGCCCAGAGGGGGACTCTGGGGCCAACGTCCTGACTTTC. This sequence encodes CACPEGDSGANVLTF.

This clone appeared a few times. This chain joins TRBV2 and TRBJ2-4; D gene unclear. CDR3 length: 16 residues. V was clipped by 2 bases and J by 0 bases, with 11 bases between them. The V gene's germline CDR1 is SNHLY and CDR2 FYNNEI. The CDR3 coding sequence is TGTGCCAGCAGTGAAAGACGGGTACTAGCCAAAAACATTCAGTACTTC. It encodes CASSERRVLAKNIQYF.